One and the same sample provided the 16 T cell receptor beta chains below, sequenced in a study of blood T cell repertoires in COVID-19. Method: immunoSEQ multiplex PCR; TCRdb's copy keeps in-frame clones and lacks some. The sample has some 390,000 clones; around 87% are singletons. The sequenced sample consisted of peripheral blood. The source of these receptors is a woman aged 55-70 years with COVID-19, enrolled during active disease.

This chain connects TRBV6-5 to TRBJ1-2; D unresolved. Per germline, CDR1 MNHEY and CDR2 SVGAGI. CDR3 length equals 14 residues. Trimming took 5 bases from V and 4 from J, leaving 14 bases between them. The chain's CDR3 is CASSPPQVGYGYTF. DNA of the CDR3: TGTGCCAGCAGTCCCCCTCAGGTCGGCTATGGCTACACCTTC.

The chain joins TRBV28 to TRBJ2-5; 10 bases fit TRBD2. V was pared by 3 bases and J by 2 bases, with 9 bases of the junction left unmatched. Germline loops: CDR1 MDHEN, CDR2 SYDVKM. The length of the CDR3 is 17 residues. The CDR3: CASSLLASGGAQETQYF. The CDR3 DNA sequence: TGTGCCAGCAGTTTGTTGGCCAGCGGGGGGGCGCAAGAGACCCAGTACTTC.

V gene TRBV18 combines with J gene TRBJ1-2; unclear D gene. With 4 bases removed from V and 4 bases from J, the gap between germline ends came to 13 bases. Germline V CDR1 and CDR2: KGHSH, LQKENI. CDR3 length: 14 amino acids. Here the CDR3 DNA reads TGTGCCAGCTCACTCGATCAACCTAGCTATGGCTACACCTTC. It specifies CASSLDQPSYGYTF.

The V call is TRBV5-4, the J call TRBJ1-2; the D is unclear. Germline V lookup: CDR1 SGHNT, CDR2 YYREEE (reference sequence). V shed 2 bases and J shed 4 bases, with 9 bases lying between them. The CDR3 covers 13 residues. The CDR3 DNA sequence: TGTGCCAGCAGCTTTACCGGTTCCTATGGCTACACCTTC. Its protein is CASSFTGSYGYTF.

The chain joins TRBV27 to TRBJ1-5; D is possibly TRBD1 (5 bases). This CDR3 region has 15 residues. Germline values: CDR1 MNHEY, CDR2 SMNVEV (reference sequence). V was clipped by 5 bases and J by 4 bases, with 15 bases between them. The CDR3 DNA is TGTGCCAGCAGTGACCGGGGGTTGGCTAATCAGCCCCAGCATTTT. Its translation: CASSDRGLANQPQHF.

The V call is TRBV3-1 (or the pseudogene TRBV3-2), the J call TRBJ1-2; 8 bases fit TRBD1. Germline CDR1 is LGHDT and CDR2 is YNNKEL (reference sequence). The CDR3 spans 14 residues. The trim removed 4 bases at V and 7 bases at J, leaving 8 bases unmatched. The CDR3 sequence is CASSPIDRGIGYTF. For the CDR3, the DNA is TGTGCCAGCAGCCCCATTGACAGGGGTATTGGCTACACCTTC.

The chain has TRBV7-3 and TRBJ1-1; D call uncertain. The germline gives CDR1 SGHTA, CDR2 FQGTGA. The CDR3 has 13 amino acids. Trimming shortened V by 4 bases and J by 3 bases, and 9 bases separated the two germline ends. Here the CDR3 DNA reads TGTGCCAGCAGCTATGGTCCAGACACTGAAGCTTTCTTT. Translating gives CASSYGPDTEAFF.

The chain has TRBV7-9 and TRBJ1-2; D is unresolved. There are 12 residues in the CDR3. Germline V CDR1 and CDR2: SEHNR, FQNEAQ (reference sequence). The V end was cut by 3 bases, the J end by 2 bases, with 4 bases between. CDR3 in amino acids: CASSFQNYGYTF. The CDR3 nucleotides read TGTGCCAGCAGCTTCCAGAACTATGGCTACACCTTC.

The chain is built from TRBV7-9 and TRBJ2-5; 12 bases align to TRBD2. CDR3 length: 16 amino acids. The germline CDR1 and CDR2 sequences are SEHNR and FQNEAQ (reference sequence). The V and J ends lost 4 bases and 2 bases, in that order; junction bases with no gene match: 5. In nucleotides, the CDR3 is TGTGCCAGCAGCTCAGGACTAGCGGGGATACAAGAGACCCAGTACTTC. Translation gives CASSSGLAGIQETQYF. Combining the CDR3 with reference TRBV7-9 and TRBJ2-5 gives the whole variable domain DTGVSQNPRHKITKRGQNVTFRCDPISEHNRLYWYRQTLGQGPEFLTYFQNEAQLEKSRLLSDRFSAERPKGSFSTLEIQRTEQGDSAMYLCASSSGLAGIQETQYFGPGTRLLVL.

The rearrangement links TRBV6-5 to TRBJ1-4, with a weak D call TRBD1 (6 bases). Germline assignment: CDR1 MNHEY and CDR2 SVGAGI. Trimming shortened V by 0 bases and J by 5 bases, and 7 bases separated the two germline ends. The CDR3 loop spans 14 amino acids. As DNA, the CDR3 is TGTGCCAGCAGTTACTCGGGACACAATGAAAAACTGTTTTTT. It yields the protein CASSYSGHNEKLFF.

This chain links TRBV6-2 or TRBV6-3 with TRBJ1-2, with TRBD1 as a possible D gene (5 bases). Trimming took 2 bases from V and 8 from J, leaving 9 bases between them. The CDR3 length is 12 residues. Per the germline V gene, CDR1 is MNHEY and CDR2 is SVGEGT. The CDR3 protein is CASSYRGGGYTF. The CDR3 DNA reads TGTGCCAGCAGTTACAGGGGAGGAGGCTACACCTTC.

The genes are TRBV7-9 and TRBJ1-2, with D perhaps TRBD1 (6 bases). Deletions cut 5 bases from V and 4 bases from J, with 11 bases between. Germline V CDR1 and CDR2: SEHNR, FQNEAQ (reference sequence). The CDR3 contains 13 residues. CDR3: CASSPGQIYGYTF. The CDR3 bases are TGTGCCAGCAGCCCCGGACAGATCTATGGCTACACCTTC.

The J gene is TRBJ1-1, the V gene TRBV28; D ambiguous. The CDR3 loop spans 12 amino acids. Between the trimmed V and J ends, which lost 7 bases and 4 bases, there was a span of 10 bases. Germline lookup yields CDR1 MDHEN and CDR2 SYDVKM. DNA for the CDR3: TGTGCCAGCACCCCCGGAGTCACTGAAGCTTTCTTT. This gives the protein CASTPGVTEAFF.

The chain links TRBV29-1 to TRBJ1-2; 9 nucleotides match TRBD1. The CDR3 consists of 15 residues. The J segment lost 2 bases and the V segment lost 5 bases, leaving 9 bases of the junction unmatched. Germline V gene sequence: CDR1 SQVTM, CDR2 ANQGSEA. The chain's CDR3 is CSVWIRGTGNYGYTF. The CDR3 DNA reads TGCAGCGTTTGGATCCGAGGGACAGGGAACTATGGCTACACCTTC.

This CDR3 reads CASSDRDRASTEAFF. The CDR3 nucleotides read TGTGCCAGCAGTGATCGGGACAGGGCGAGCACTGAAGCTTTCTTT. The chain uses TRBV6-1 and TRBJ1-1, with 9 bases that match TRBD1. This CDR3 region has 15 residues. Germline trimming cut 3 bases from V and 4 bases from J; bases unmatched to any gene: 6. Germline CDR1 reads MNHNS; CDR2 reads SASEGT.

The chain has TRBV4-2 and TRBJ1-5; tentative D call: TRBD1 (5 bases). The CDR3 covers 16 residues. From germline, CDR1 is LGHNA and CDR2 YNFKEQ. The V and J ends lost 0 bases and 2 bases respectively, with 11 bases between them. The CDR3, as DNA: TGTGCCAGCAGCCAAGAAACAGGTGCAGGCAATCAGCCCCAGCATTTT. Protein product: CASSQETGAGNQPQHF.